The 18 T cell receptor beta chains reported below all come from one sample, sequenced in a study of CD8 T cells in Susac syndrome. It was with random hexamers that roughly 0.45 to 1 ug RNA was reverse transcribed. TCRdb reprocessed the immunoSEQ multiplex PCR reads via MiXCR and lists one record per CDR3 protein. The sample consists of about 120,000 distinct CDR3 sequences, roughly 92% of them appearing once. Sequencing used CD4+ T cells from PBMCs. Every receptor here comes from a human donor in good health.

CDR3 in amino acids: CASSYGNSPLHF. As DNA, the CDR3 is TGTGCCAGCAGTTACGGGAATTCACCCCTCCACTTT. V usage is TRBV6-2 or TRBV6-3 and J usage is TRBJ1-6; D unclear. This CDR3 is 12 amino acids long. V shed 2 bases and J shed 7 bases, with 3 bases lying between them. From germline, CDR1 is MNHEY and CDR2 SVGEGT.

The chain is built from TRBV18 and TRBJ1-1, with 8 bases lining up with TRBD1. The V segment lost 4 bases and the J segment 4 bases; nucleotides outside the gene matches: 11. The CDR3 is 16 amino acids. In germline, CDR1 is KGHSH, CDR2 LQKENI. This CDR3 is CASSLRQGTGSTEAFF. CDR3 coding DNA: TGTGCCAGCTCACTCAGACAGGGGACGGGGAGCACTGAAGCTTTCTTT.

The chain uses TRBV30 and TRBJ2-3, with D possibly TRBD2 on 7 matching bases. V lost 1 base and J lost 6, with 14 bases in between. CDR3 size: 14 residues. CDR1 is GTSNPN and CDR2 is SVGIG in the germline V gene (reference sequence). CDR3 sequence: CAWSGRGAGDTQYF. In nucleotides, the CDR3 is TGTGCCTGGAGTGGCAGGGGAGCGGGGGATACGCAGTATTTT.

This clonotype was detected only once. The CDR3 DNA follows: TGTGCCAGCAGGCCACTTGGTGTTTCTAGCACAGATACGCAGTATTTT. It yields the protein CASRPLGVSSTDTQYF. This chain links TRBV27 with TRBJ2-3; the D is unclear. With 6 bases removed from V and 0 bases from J, the gap between germline ends came to 16 bases. Germline CDR1 reads MNHEY; CDR2 reads SMNVEV (reference sequence). The CDR3 covers 16 residues.

The genes are TRBV6-2 or TRBV6-3 and TRBJ2-3; TRBD2 aligns across 11 bases. Germline CDR1 MNHEY, CDR2 SVGEGT. With 5 bases clipped from V and 2 bases from J, the junction kept 6 bases outside the gene matches. The CDR3 contains 16 residues. In DNA, the CDR3 is TGTGCCAGCAGTACAGGGACTAGCGGTCACACAGATACGCAGTATTTT. This sequence encodes CASSTGTSGHTDTQYF.

As to this clonotype: This CDR3 fails to terminate in the conserved phenylalanine or tryptophan, so it likely reflects a read error. The chain combines TRBV29-1 with TRBJ1-1, with a weak D call TRBD1 (5 bases). The V gene lost 1 base and the J gene lost 1 base, with 13 bases spanning the gap. The germline V gene has CDR1 SQVTM and CDR2 ANQGSEA. The CDR3 consists of 15 residues. The CDR3 protein is CSVEGTRGWNTEAFL. CDR3 coding DNA: TGCAGCGTTGAAGGAACAAGGGGCTGGAACACTGAAGCTTTCCTT.

This clonotype was counted a few times. The chain joins TRBV29-1 to TRBJ2-7; D unresolved. Germline lookup yields CDR1 SQVTM and CDR2 ANQGSEA. This CDR3 has 13 residues. V lost 1 base, J lost 5 bases, and 12 bases lay in between. The DNA for the CDR3 is TGCAGCGTTGAAGGGGCCGCCAGCCACGAGCAGTACTTC. This encodes CSVEGAASHEQYF.

The chain couples TRBV6-5 to TRBJ1-3, with D possibly being TRBD1 (6 bases). CDR1 and CDR2 (germline): MNHEY, SVGAGI. The V and J ends lost 6 bases and 0 bases respectively, with 12 bases between them. The CDR3 runs to 15 residues. The CDR3 DNA reads as TGTGCCAGCAGCCGGACAGTTCTCTCTGGAAACACCATATATTTT. Translated: CASSRTVLSGNTIYF.

The chain recombines TRBV2 with TRBJ1-2; unclear D gene. The CDR3 has 14 amino acids. Germline CDR1 and CDR2: SNHLY and FYNNEI. With 4 bases removed from V and 5 bases from J, the gap between germline ends came to 14 bases. The DNA of the CDR3 is TGTGCCAGCAGTGTCCGGAATTGGGATTATGGCTACACCTTC. Translation: CASSVRNWDYGYTF.

This clonotype was seen once. The chain employs TRBV7-9 and TRBJ2-7; 9 nucleotides match TRBD2. CDR1 is SEHNR and CDR2 is FQNEAQ in the germline V gene (reference sequence). The V segment lost 7 bases and the J segment 0 bases; nucleotides outside the gene matches: 4. The CDR3 runs 14 residues. The CDR3 DNA reads TGTGCCAGCAACCAAGCGGGAGGCTCCTACGAGCAGTACTTC. Residues: CASNQAGGSYEQYF.

The V call is TRBV29-1, the J call TRBJ2-1; 7 bases line up with TRBD2. With 5 bases clipped from V and 7 bases from J, the junction kept 8 bases outside the gene matches. The CDR3 covers 13 residues. Germline loops: CDR1 SQVTM, CDR2 ANQGSEA. As DNA, the CDR3 is TGCAGCGTTAGGGGACTATTTCGAAATGAGCAGTTCTTC. As protein: CSVRGLFRNEQFF.

The chain carries TRBV5-1 and TRBJ2-2; the D gene is possibly TRBD1 (6 bases). Germline V gene sequence: CDR1 SGHRS, CDR2 YFSETQ. V lost 0 bases, J lost 6 bases, and 9 bases lay in between. This CDR3 has 14 amino acids. CDR3 amino acids: CASSLDRAAGELFF. The CDR3 DNA follows: TGCGCCAGCAGCTTGGACAGGGCTGCCGGGGAGCTGTTTTTT.

The V call is TRBV7-2, the J call TRBJ2-3; D unclear. CDR3 length: 14 amino acids. The V and J ends lost 8 bases and 0 bases respectively, with 12 bases between them. Germline V gives CDR1 SGHTA, CDR2 FQGNSA. The CDR3, as DNA: TGTGCCAGCCTCGCCGTGCCCAGCACAGATACGCAGTATTTT. The encoded protein is CASLAVPSTDTQYF.

The chain has TRBV2 and TRBJ2-3; D may be TRBD1 (5 bases). Trimming shortened V by 1 base and J by 1 base, and 6 bases separated the two germline ends. The CDR3 has 14 amino acids. CDR1 and CDR2 (germline): SNHLY, FYNNEI. The CDR3 DNA sequence: TGTGCCAGCAGTGAAGGGGGCGGCACAGATACGCAGTATTTT. Protein sequence: CASSEGGGTDTQYF.

This chain links TRBV2 with TRBJ2-3; tentatively, D is TRBD1 (6 bases). The V end lost 7 bases, the J end lost 0 bases, and 8 bases lay between the germline ends. The V gene's germline CDR1 is SNHLY and CDR2 FYNNEI. The CDR3 sequence is 13 residues long. This chain's CDR3 is CASIQGSTDTQYF. As DNA, the CDR3 is TGTGCCAGCATACAGGGTAGCACAGATACGCAGTATTTT.

The chain uses TRBV7-2 and TRBJ2-3, with 13 bases fitting TRBD2. Germline V gene data show CDR1 as SGHTA and CDR2 as FQGNSA. The CDR3 totals 19 residues. The junction had 8 bases not matched to a gene; V was cut back by 0 bases and J by 2 bases. The DNA for the CDR3 is TGTGCCAGCAGCTTAGCCTTACTAGCGGGAGGGCCGAACACAGATACGCAGTATTTT. Translation: CASSLALLAGGPNTDTQYF.

The rearrangement joins TRBV12-3 or TRBV12-4 to TRBJ1-5; tentative D call: TRBD1 (5 bases). This CDR3 contains 14 residues. Deletions cut 6 bases from V and 7 bases from J, with 16 bases between. CDR3 coding DNA: TGTGCCAGCAGGGGGGTGGAGGGTGGACAGCCCCAGCATTTT. Its protein product is CASRGVEGGQPQHF.

This clonotype was seen only once. CDR3 DNA: TGTGCCAGCAGCCAAAAGGGTGGTGGTTACGAGCAGTACTTC. It translates to CASSQKGGGYEQYF. The J gene is TRBJ2-7, the V gene TRBV3-1; D uncertain. The CDR3 spans 14 residues. Germline V gene lookup returns CDR1 LGHDT and CDR2 YNNKEL (reference sequence). Trimming removed 2 bases at V and 4 bases at J, with 12 bases between.